The entry below gives a single TCR beta chain sequence along with its context. Its target is unknown. This CDR3 spans 17 amino acids. The V segment lost 1 base and the J segment 4 bases; nucleotides outside the gene matches: 7. Germline assignment: CDR1 SGHNT and CDR2 YENEEA. The data were taken from a study of STAT5B mutations in CD4+ large granular lymphocyte leukemia. Findings of the study overall: TRBV06-family usage was enriched in top patient clones (8/27) versus controls (2/35).

Sequencing was at survey level. Sequenced by immunoSEQ multiplex PCR; TCRdb stores in-frame clones only, minus some. The sample includes under 40,000 clones, approximately 80% seen only once; the top ten take just over 2.5%. The rearrangement links TRBV11-3 to TRBJ2-1, with 10 bases that match TRBD2. Sample: CD4+ T cells from blood buffy coats. The receptor was derived from a human donor in good health. The CDR3 DNA reads as TGTGCCAGCAGCTTAGCTCCTAGCGGGAGTGGATACAATGAGCAGTTCTTC. Amino acid sequence: CASSLAPSGSGYNEQFF.